These T cell receptor beta chains were read from a single sample in a study of blood T cell repertoires in COVID-19. Only in-frame clones appear in the TCRdb table, and some are missing; sequencing was by immunoSEQ multiplex PCR. The sample holds hundreds of thousands of clones; nearly 90% are singletons and the top ten take around 0.96%. Source material: peripheral blood. The receptors stem from a woman in her forties with COVID-19, enrolled during active disease. Both conserved end residues are trimmed from each CDR3. Fields, in order: V gene, CDR3 protein.

TRBV7-9 | ASSLAGRNTEAF
TRBV7-3 | ASSLNRVGELF
TRBV27 | ASSLTGTGGQPQH
TRBV9 | ASSATGTSGANVLT
TRBV5-8 | ASSFPGVETQY
TRBV7-3 | ASSLQGFGDTEAF
TRBV19 | ASTDMYTDSYNSPLH
TRBV7-2 | ASSLNRGAYEQY
TRBV11-1 | ASRGLRRDGYT
TRBV7-3 | ASSLMAGYEQY
TRBV2 | ASSPLPGMNTEAF